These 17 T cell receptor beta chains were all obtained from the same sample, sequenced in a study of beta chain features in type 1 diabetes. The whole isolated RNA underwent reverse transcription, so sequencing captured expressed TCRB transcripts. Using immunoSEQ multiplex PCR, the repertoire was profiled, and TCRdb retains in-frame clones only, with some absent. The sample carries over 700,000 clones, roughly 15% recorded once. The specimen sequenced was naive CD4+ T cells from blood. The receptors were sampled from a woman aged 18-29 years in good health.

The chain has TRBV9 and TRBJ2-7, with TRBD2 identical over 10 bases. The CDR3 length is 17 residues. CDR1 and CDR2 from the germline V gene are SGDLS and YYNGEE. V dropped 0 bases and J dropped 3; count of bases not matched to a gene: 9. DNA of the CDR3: TGTGCCAGCAGCGTAGTTTGGAGGACTAGCGGTTTCTACGAGCAGTACTTC. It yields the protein CASSVVWRTSGFYEQYF.

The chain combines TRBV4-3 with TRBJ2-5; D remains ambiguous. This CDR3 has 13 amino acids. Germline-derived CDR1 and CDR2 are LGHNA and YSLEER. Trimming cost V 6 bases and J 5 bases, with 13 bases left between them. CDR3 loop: CASSLTPAETQYF. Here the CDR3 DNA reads TGCGCCAGCAGTTTGACCCCGGCGGAGACCCAGTACTTC.

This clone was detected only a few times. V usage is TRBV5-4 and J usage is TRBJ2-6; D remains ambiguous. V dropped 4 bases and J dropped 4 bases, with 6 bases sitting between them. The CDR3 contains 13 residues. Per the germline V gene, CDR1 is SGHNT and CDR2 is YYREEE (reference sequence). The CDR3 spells CASSRKGANVLTF. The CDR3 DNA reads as TGTGCCAGCAGCCGGAAGGGGGCCAACGTCCTGACTTTC.

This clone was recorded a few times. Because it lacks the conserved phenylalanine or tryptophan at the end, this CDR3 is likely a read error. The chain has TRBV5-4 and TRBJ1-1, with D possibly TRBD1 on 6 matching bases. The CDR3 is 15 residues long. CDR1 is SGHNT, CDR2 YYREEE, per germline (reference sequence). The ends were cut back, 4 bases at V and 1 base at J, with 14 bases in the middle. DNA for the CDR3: TGTGCCAGCAGCCCGGCGAGGGGACAGAACACTGAAGCTTTCCTT. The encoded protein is CASSPARGQNTEAFL.

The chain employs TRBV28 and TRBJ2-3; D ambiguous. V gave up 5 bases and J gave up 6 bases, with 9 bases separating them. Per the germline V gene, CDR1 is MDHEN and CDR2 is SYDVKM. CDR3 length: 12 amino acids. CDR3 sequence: CASSRVPDTQYF. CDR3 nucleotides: TGTGCCAGCAGTCGGGTTCCGGATACGCAGTATTTT. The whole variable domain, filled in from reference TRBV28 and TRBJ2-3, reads DVKVTQSSRYLVKRTGEKVFLECVQDMDHENMFWYRQDPGLGLRLIYFSYDVKMKEKGDIPEGYSVSREKKERFSLILESASTNQTSMYLCASSRVPDTQYFGPGTRLTVL.

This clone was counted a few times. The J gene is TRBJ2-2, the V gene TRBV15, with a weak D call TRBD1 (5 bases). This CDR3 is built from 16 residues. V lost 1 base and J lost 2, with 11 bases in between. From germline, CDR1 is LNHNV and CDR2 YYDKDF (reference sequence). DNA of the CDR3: TGTGCCACCAGCAGAGCTCAGGGCCTCAACACCGGGGAGCTGTTTTTT. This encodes CATSRAQGLNTGELFF.

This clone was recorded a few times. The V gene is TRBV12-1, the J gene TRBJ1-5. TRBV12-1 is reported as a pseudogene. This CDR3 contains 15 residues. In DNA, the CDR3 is TGTGCCAGCAGCTTTAGAGGTTTTAGCAATCAGCCCCAGCATTTT. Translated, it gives CASSFRGFSNQPQHF.

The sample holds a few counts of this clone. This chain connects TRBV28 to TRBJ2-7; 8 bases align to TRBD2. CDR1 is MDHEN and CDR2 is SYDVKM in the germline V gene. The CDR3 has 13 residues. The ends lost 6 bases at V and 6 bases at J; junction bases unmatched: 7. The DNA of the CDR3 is TGTGCCAGCAGACTTAGCGGGAACAGCGAGCAGTACTTC. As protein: CASRLSGNSEQYF.

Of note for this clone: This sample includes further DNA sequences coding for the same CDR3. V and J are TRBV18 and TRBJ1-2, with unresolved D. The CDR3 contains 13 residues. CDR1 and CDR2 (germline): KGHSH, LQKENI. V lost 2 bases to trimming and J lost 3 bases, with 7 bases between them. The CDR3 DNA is TGTGCCAGCTCACCAGATGGATACTATGGCTACACCTTC. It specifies CASSPDGYYGYTF. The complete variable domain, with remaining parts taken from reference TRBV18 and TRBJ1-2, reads NAGVMQNPRHLVRRRGQEARLRCSPMKGHSHVYWYRQLPEEGLKFMVYLQKENIIDESGMPKERFSAEFPKEGPSILRIQQVVRGDSAAYFCASSPDGYYGYTFGSGTRLTVV.

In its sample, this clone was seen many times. The CDR3 coding sequence is TGTGCCAGCAGTGGGACAGGGAAACAGCCCCAGCATTTT. This sequence encodes CASSGTGKQPQHF. The V call is TRBV2, the J call TRBJ1-5; the match to TRBD1 covers 8 bases. The CDR3 is 13 amino acids. The J segment lost 7 bases and the V segment lost 4 bases, leaving 3 bases of the junction unmatched. Per the germline V gene, CDR1 is SNHLY and CDR2 is FYNNEI. The variable domain in full, completed from reference TRBV2 and TRBJ1-5, reads EPEVTQTPSHQVTQMGQEVILRCVPISNHLYFYWYRQILGQKVEFLVSFYNNEISEKSEIFDDQFSVERPDGSNFTLKIRSTKLEDSAMYFCASSGTGKQPQHFGDGTRLSIL.

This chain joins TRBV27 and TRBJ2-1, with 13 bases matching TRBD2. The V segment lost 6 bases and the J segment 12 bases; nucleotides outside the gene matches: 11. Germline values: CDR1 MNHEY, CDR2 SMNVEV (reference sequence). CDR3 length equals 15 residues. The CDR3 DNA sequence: TGTGCCAGCAGGGACGGACTAGCGGGAGTTTCTCGGCAGTTCTTC. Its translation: CASRDGLAGVSRQFF.

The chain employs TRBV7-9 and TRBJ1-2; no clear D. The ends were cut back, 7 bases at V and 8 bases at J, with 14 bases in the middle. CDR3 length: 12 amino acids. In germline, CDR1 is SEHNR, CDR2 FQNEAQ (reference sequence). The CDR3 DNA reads TGTGCCAGCACCCGAGACGGGCGGGGCTACACCTTC. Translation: CASTRDGRGYTF.

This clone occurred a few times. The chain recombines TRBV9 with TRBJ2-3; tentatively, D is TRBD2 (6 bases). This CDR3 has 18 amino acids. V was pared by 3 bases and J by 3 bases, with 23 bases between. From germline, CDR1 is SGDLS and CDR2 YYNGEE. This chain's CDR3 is CASSERPRGPAGTDTQYF. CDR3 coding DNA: TGTGCCAGCAGCGAGCGCCCGCGGGGTCCCGCGGGAACAGATACGCAGTATTTT.

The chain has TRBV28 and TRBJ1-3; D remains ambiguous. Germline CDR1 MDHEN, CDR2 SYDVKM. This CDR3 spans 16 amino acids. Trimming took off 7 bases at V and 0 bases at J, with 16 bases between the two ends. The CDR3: CASTVLLGASGNTIYF. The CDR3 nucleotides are TGTGCCAGCACCGTGTTGTTAGGAGCCTCTGGAAACACCATATATTTT.

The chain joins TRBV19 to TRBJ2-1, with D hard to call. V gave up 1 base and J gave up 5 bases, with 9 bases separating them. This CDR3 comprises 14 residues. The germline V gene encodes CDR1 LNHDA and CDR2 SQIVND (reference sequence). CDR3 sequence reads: CASSIVGRHNEQFF. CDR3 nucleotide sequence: TGTGCCAGTAGTATAGTGGGCAGACACAATGAGCAGTTCTTC.

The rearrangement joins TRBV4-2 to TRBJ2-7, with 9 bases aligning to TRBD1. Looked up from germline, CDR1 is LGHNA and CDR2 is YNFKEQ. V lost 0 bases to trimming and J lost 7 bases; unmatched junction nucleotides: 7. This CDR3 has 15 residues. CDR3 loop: CASSQEEYGTGEQYF. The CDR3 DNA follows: TGTGCCAGCAGCCAAGAGGAATACGGGACAGGGGAGCAGTACTTC.

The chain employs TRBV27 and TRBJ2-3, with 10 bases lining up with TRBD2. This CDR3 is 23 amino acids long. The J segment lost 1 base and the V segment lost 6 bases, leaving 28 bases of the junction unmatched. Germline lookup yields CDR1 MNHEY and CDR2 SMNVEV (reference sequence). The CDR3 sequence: CASSPRWVVGSAPLAGGTDTQYF. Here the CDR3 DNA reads TGTGCCAGCAGCCCCCGATGGGTAGTGGGATCGGCCCCCCTAGCGGGAGGCACAGATACGCAGTATTTT.